Given below is one T cell receptor beta chain in context. TCRdb's copy holds only in-frame clones and misses some; the assay was immunoSEQ multiplex PCR. The sample has 150,000 to 200,000 clones, approximately 80% seen once. Self-reported history from a screening survey and questionnaire set each donor's cohort. The data derive from a study of blood T cell repertoires in COVID-19. About the study: The United States, Italy and Spain provided the acute and convalescent COVID-19 samples. T cells, B-cell-depleted T cells, or PBMCs provided the cDNA or gDNA that served as material.

After removal of 8 bases from V and 4 bases from J, the junction contained 10 bases not matched to a gene. From germline, CDR1 is SEHNR and CDR2 FQNEAQ (reference sequence). The CDR3 runs 14 residues. The chain has TRBV7-9 and TRBJ1-1; TRBD1 matches at 7 bases. Specimen: PBMCs or T cells enriched from blood (not recorded which). The clonotype comes from a man aged 35-49 years who had recovered from COVID-19. This CDR3 reads CASGSWAGGTEAFF. The CDR3 DNA reads TGTGCCAGCGGGTCGTGGGCAGGGGGCACTGAAGCTTTCTTT.